This TCR beta chain was captured by sequencing in a study of PD-L1 blockade in urothelial cancer. Study at large: Prior chemotherapy regimens per patient numbered 0 to 3. Researchers looked at the blood 3 weeks (second dose) and 6 weeks after treatment began.

Sequenced by immunoSEQ multiplex PCR; TCRdb stores in-frame clones only, minus some. The sample yields 30,000 to 45,000 clones, 75% to 95% seen once. The V gene's germline CDR1 is MNHEY and CDR2 SVGAGI. The CDR3 is 14 amino acids. The V end was cut by 4 bases, the J end by 3 bases, with 12 bases between. The sample consisted of PBMCs, taken around atezolizumab (anti-PD-L1) treatment. This receptor was taken from a man aged 65 to 79 with urothelial cancer. This rearrangement joins TRBV6-5 to TRBJ1-1; D uncertain. DNA for the CDR3: TGTGCCAGCAGTTCTCCAGGTCAATACACTGAAGCTTTCTTT. Translating it yields CASSSPGQYTEAFF.